This is a list of T cell receptor beta chains from one sample in a study of cytomegalovirus exposure and HLA in healthy donors. Measured with immunoSEQ multiplex PCR; TCRdb has only the in-frame clones, and not every one. The repertoire holds some 90,000 clones, approximately 79% seen once, with roughly 6% in the top ten. The sample comprised PBMCs. These receptors all come from a female donor in good health and CMV-seronegative. Both conserved end residues are part of each CDR3. D genes are given only for firm matches. Not all rows give a size; the values are once, few, many and, for expanded clones, a class.

D	V	J	size	CDR3	DNA
-	TRBV4-3	TRBJ1-1	-	CASSQDYPLNTEAFF	TGCGCCAGCAGCCAAGACTACCCCCTTAACACTGAAGCTTTCTTT
-	TRBV4-2	TRBJ1-4	-	CASSHPEAPINEKLFF	TGTGCCAGCAGCCACCCGGAGGCCCCGATTAATGAAAAACTGTTTTTT
-	TRBV19	TRBJ1-1	-	CASSSGVNTEAFF	TGTGCCAGTAGTTCAGGGGTAAACACTGAAGCTTTCTTT
TRBD1	TRBV14	TRBJ1-1	few	CASSQVSGGSEAFF	TGTGCCAGCAGCCAAGTGTCAGGGGGCAGTGAAGCTTTCTTT
-	TRBV7-9	TRBJ1-2	-	CASSLSAGIYGYTF	TGTGCCAGCAGCTTATCAGCGGGAATCTATGGCTACACCTTC
TRBD1	TRBV29-1	TRBJ1-4	few	CSVDGPGGSEKLFF	TGCAGCGTTGATGGTCCAGGGGGGAGTGAAAAACTGTTTTTT
-	TRBV4-3	TRBJ1-1	-	CASSQDLVAGREAFF	TGCGCCAGCAGCCAAGATCTGGTGGCGGGTAGGGAAGCTTTCTTT
-	TRBV6-5	TRBJ1-2	-	CASNERQVGKSYTF	TGTGCCAGCAATGAGCGGCAGGTGGGGAAAAGCTACACCTTC
-	TRBV7-2	TRBJ1-3	-	CASSLVGRQAGQDTIYF	TGTGCCAGCAGCTTAGTTGGCCGCCAGGCGGGTCAGGACACCATATATTTT
TRBD1	TRBV10-3	TRBJ2-2	-	CAIGQGSNTGELFF	TGTGCCATAGGACAGGGGAGTAACACCGGGGAGCTGTTTTTT
TRBD1	TRBV25-1	TRBJ1-3	-	CASAWTGAGNTIYF	TGTGCCAGCGCCTGGACAGGGGCAGGAAACACCATATATTTT
-	TRBV5-1	TRBJ2-7	-	CASSWGELAYEQYF	TGCGCCAGCAGCTGGGGGGAGCTGGCCTACGAGCAGTACTTC
TRBD1	TRBV19	TRBJ1-1	-	CASSDYRGKGNTEAFF	TGTGCCAGTAGTGACTACAGGGGAAAGGGCAACACTGAAGCTTTCTTT
TRBD2	TRBV5-1	TRBJ2-7	-	CACRISSGGLREQYF	TGCGCCTGTCGAATCTCTAGCGGGGGTCTGCGGGAGCAGTACTTC
TRBD1	TRBV11-2	TRBJ2-1	-	CASSWDRANEQFF	TGTGCCAGCAGCTGGGACAGGGCTAATGAGCAGTTCTTC
-	TRBV5-4	TRBJ2-5	once	CASSAADQETQYF	TGTGCCAGCAGCGCGGCGGACCAAGAGACCCAGTACTTC
TRBD2	TRBV9	TRBJ2-7	-	CASSVGAGGLSYEQYF	TGTGCCAGCAGCGTAGGAGCGGGGGGGCTCTCCTACGAGCAGTACTTC
-	TRBV9	TRBJ2-1	-	CASSVAAGTPGGEQFF	TGTGCCAGCAGCGTAGCGGCGGGAACCCCAGGAGGTGAGCAGTTCTTC
-	TRBV2	TRBJ2-7	-	CASSGSYEQYF	TGTGCCAGCAGTGGGAGCTACGAGCAGTACTTC
-	TRBV20-1	TRBJ2-3	once	CSLTGLDTQYF	TGCAGTCTTACAGGGTTAGATACGCAGTATTTT
-	TRBV5-1	TRBJ1-2	-	CASSFGVEVIYGYTF	TGCGCCAGCAGCTTCGGGGTAGAAGTCATCTATGGCTACACCTTC
-	TRBV6-5	TRBJ1-2	-	CASRDGGGYTF	TGTGCCAGCAGGGACGGGGGAGGCTACACCTTC
-	TRBV11-2	TRBJ2-5	-	CASSLDSRQETQYF	TGTGCCAGCAGCTTAGATAGTCGGCAAGAGACCCAGTACTTC
-	TRBV6-1	TRBJ1-1	few	CASSEANTVQEGGRKTEAFF	TGTGCCAGCAGTGAAGCGAACACTGTCCAGGAGGGTGGGCGGAAGACTGAAGCTTTCTTT
TRBD1	TRBV19	TRBJ1-1	-	CASSNLLGQGKAFF	TGTGCCAGTAGTAATCTCCTGGGACAGGGAAAAGCTTTCTTT
TRBD2	TRBV6-5	TRBJ2-5	-	CASSSGGLAETQYF	TGTGCCAGCAGTTCCGGGGGACTAGCTGAGACCCAGTACTTC
TRBD1	TRBV2	TRBJ1-2	-	CASRDRGLDGYTF	TGTGCCAGCAGGGACAGGGGGTTGGATGGCTACACCTTC
-	TRBV16	TRBJ2-3	-	CASSSQKGAGFTDTQYF	TGTGCCAGCAGCTCCCAGAAGGGTGCGGGATTCACAGATACGCAGTATTTT
-	TRBV11-2	TRBJ1-1	-	CASSLGRWDTEAFF	TGTGCCAGCAGCTTAGGCAGGTGGGACACTGAAGCTTTCTTT
TRBD1	TRBV11-2	TRBJ1-5	-	CASSLEAGGLQPQHF	TGTGCCAGCAGCTTAGAGGCAGGGGGCCTACAGCCCCAGCATTTT
TRBD2	TRBV6-5	TRBJ2-3	-	CASRTSGGDTQYF	TGTGCCAGCAGAACTAGCGGGGGAGATACGCAGTATTTT
-	TRBV4-1	TRBJ1-5	-	CASSQITGGNQPQHF	TGCGCCAGCAGCCAAATCACGGGTGGCAATCAGCCCCAGCATTTT
TRBD1	TRBV5-1	TRBJ2-5	-	CASSPGQGRETQYF	TGCGCCAGCAGCCCGGGACAGGGTCGAGAGACCCAGTACTTC
-	TRBV18	TRBJ2-1	-	CASSPMIGDEQFF	TGTGCCAGCTCACCAATGATCGGGGATGAGCAGTTCTTC
-	TRBV6-5	TRBJ1-3	-	CASSYNSGSGNTIYF	TGTGCCAGCAGTTACAATAGTGGCTCTGGAAACACCATATATTTT
TRBD1	TRBV5-1	TRBJ1-2	few	CASSLTGDNYGYTF	TGCGCCAGCAGCTTAACAGGGGATAACTATGGCTACACCTTC
TRBD2	TRBV19	TRBJ2-7	-	CASSPGLAGYEQYF	TGTGCCAGTAGTCCGGGACTAGCGGGTTACGAGCAGTACTTC
-	TRBV9	TRBJ2-5	-	CASSGGQPAQETQYF	TGTGCCAGCAGCGGAGGACAGCCAGCCCAAGAGACCCAGTACTTC
-	TRBV2	TRBJ1-2	-	CASNPLTRVGYTF	TGTGCCAGCAACCCTTTAACCCGGGTTGGCTACACCTTC
-	TRBV27	TRBJ2-5	-	CASSLQRERGQETQYF	TGTGCCAGCAGTTTACAAAGGGAACGGGGGCAAGAGACCCAGTACTTC
-	TRBV6-5	TRBJ1-1	-	CASASTMNTEAFF	TGTGCCAGTGCTTCGACAATGAACACTGAAGCTTTCTTT
-	TRBV10-3	TRBJ2-7	-	CAISESAEQYF	TGTGCCATCAGTGAGTCGGCCGAGCAGTACTTC
TRBD2	TRBV5-1	TRBJ2-3	-	CASSAGLAGGRDTQYF	TGCGCCAGCAGCGCTGGACTAGCGGGAGGTCGAGATACGCAGTATTTT
-	TRBV28	TRBJ1-5	-	CASSLGQGIQPQHF	TGTGCCAGCAGTTTAGGGCAGGGAATTCAGCCCCAGCATTTT
TRBD1	TRBV15	TRBJ2-5	-	CATSREGTGEQTQYF	TGTGCCACCAGCAGAGAAGGGACAGGGGAACAGACCCAGTACTTC
TRBD1	TRBV10-3	TRBJ2-7	-	CAPCRDPTGDIGEQYF	TGTGCCCCGTGCCGGGATCCGACAGGGGATATCGGCGAGCAGTACTTC
TRBD2	TRBV6-4	TRBJ2-3	-	CASSGLAGEGTDTQYF	TGTGCCAGCTCGGGACTAGCGGGAGAAGGCACAGATACGCAGTATTTT
-	TRBV7-8	TRBJ1-2	-	CASSSMEGLLNYGYTF	TGTGCCAGCAGCTCGATGGAGGGTTTGCTAAACTATGGCTACACCTTC
TRBD2	TRBV5-1	TRBJ2-3	-	CASSGVAGTPQDTQYF	TGCGCCAGCAGCGGGGTAGCGGGGACCCCCCAGGATACGCAGTATTTT
TRBD2	TRBV10-1	TRBJ2-7	-	CASSDPGTRVRQYF	TGCGCCAGCAGTGACCCCGGGACTAGAGTAAGGCAGTACTTC
-	TRBV27	TRBJ1-1	-	CASSPRGGFTPLNTEAFF	TGTGCCAGCAGTCCCCGCGGGGGCTTTACCCCCTTGAACACTGAAGCTTTCTTT
-	TRBV13	TRBJ2-7	-	CASSLAPAGEQYF	TGTGCCAGCAGCTTAGCCCCCGCCGGCGAGCAGTACTTC
TRBD2	TRBV4-3	TRBJ2-3	-	CASSPTSGGTDTQYF	TGCGCCAGCAGCCCGACTAGCGGGGGCACAGATACGCAGTATTTT
-	TRBV6-5	TRBJ1-2	-	CASSLDRNYGYTF	TGTGCCAGCAGTTTGGACAGAAACTATGGCTACACCTTC
-	TRBV5-6	TRBJ2-3	-	CASSLGSLGTDTQYF	TGTGCCAGCAGCTTGGGGTCCCTAGGCACAGATACGCAGTATTTT